Here is one T cell receptor beta chain with its context. At one end, the junction sequence differs from germline, possibly due to a read error. The data stem from a study of T cell changes during pregnancy in multiple sclerosis. The CDR3 is 10 residues long. Germline CDR1 and CDR2: DFQATT and SNEGSKA (reference sequence). Sequencing used immunoSEQ multiplex PCR; TCRdb keeps in-frame clones, though not all of them. Of about 40,000 clones detected, roughly 92% appear once; the ten largest clones hold approximately 0.81%. Sequencing was performed on CD4+ T cells from peripheral blood mononuclear cells, taken before pregnancy. The chain uses TRBV20-1 and TRBJ2-1, with 7 nucleotides matching TRBD1. The receptor was isolated from a female donor with multiple sclerosis, enrolled in a pregnancy study. The chain's CDR3 is CSARAGQSIF. The CDR3 DNA sequence: TGCAGTGCTAGAGCGGGACAGAGTATCTTC.